This entry lists 12 T cell receptor beta chains sequenced from one sample in a study of blood T cells in healthy people across ages. PCR was performed a second time for about 7 to 12 cycles using a sample-barcoded 5' primer and a J-beta primer mix. TCRdb reprocessed the 5' RACE reads via MiXCR and lists one record per CDR3 protein. The sample has approximately 1.5 million distinct CDR3 sequences; approximately 43% are singletons. Source material: blood. These TCRs come from a woman younger than 30 in good health.

There are a few counts of this clonotype. The chain carries TRBV29-1 and TRBJ2-7; D might be TRBD1 (5 bases). The CDR3 consists of 12 residues. V was clipped by 3 bases and J by 6 bases, with 12 bases between them. The germline gives CDR1 SQVTM, CDR2 ANQGSEA. The chain's CDR3 is CSVDGQGFEQYF. The DNA for the CDR3 is TGCAGCGTTGACGGGCAGGGCTTCGAGCAGTACTTC.

V and J are TRBV6-1 and TRBJ2-3; D gene unclear. V was trimmed by 5 bases and J by 3 bases, leaving 24 bases between them. CDR3 length: 18 residues. From germline, CDR1 is MNHNS and CDR2 SASEGT. This chain's CDR3 is CASSPAGLVLIGTDTQYF. The CDR3 nucleotides are TGTGCCAGCAGTCCCGCCGGGCTGGTATTGATAGGAACAGATACGCAGTATTTT.

The genes are TRBV20-1 and TRBJ2-5; the D is unclear. This CDR3 is 12 amino acids long. V dropped 6 bases and J dropped 4 bases, with 12 bases sitting between them. CDR1 is DFQATT and CDR2 is SNEGSKA in the germline V gene (reference sequence). The CDR3 DNA sequence: TGCAGTGCCCCCTCGGAAGCAGAGACCCAGTACTTC. Amino acid sequence: CSAPSEAETQYF.

This clonotype has just a few counts. V is TRBV9 and J is TRBJ1-2; 9 bases match TRBD1. The CDR3 is 15 residues long. J gave up 4 bases and V 3 bases, and 7 bases lay outside the gene matches. Germline V gene sequence: CDR1 SGDLS, CDR2 YYNGEE. DNA for the CDR3: TGTGCCAGCAGCGAGGGACAGGGTTTTGGCTATGGCTACACCTTC. Amino acids: CASSEGQGFGYGYTF.

This clonotype was counted a few times. The chain uses TRBV9 and TRBJ2-3, with 10 bases identical to TRBD2. The CDR3 consists of 16 residues. Per the germline V gene, CDR1 is SGDLS and CDR2 is YYNGEE. V shed 0 bases, J shed 2 bases, and the junction held 3 bases outside the gene matches. CDR3 in amino acids: CASSVGSGGSTDTQYF. CDR3 DNA sequence: TGTGCCAGCAGCGTAGGTAGCGGGGGGTCCACAGATACGCAGTATTTT.

The chain carries TRBV20-1 and TRBJ1-2, with no clear D. Trimming took 3 bases from V and 1 from J, leaving 9 bases between them. This CDR3 has 13 amino acids. CDR1 and CDR2 from the germline V gene are DFQATT and SNEGSKA (reference sequence). CDR3 residues: CSASQQNNYGYTF. DNA of the CDR3: TGCAGTGCTAGTCAGCAGAATAACTATGGCTACACCTTC.

The chain is built from TRBV6-5 and TRBJ1-6, with D tentatively TRBD1 (5 bases). V was clipped by 0 bases and J by 3 bases, with 9 bases between them. The CDR3 is made up of 16 amino acids. Germline-derived CDR1 and CDR2 are MNHEY and SVGAGI. Written as DNA, the CDR3 is TGTGCCAGCAGTTACTCGGCAGGGAACTATAATTCACCCCTCCACTTT. Amino acids: CASSYSAGNYNSPLHF.

The chain employs TRBV24-1 and TRBJ1-5; 10 positions match TRBD1. J gave up 2 bases and V 8 bases, and 2 bases lay outside the gene matches. CDR3 length equals 14 residues. From germline, CDR1 is KGHDR and CDR2 SFDVKD. The CDR3, as DNA: TGTGCCACCATGGGGACAGGGGGCAATCAGCCCCAGCATTTT. Protein: CATMGTGGNQPQHF.

The chain couples TRBV12-3 or TRBV12-4 to TRBJ2-3, with 7 bases fitting TRBD2. J gave up 2 bases and V 6 bases, and 11 bases lay outside the gene matches. The CDR3 contains 16 residues. CDR3 protein: CASSRSAGEDTDTQYF. The CDR3, as DNA: TGTGCCAGCAGCCGCTCGGCGGGGGAGGACACAGATACGCAGTATTTT.

This clonotype came up a few times. The chain uses TRBV12-3 or TRBV12-4 and TRBJ2-2, with D tentatively TRBD2 (5 bases). This CDR3 is built from 17 residues. The V end lost 6 bases, the J end lost 0 bases, and 17 bases lay between the germline ends. The CDR3 nucleotides are TGTGCCAGCAGCCCCGCTGACGGGGTCCCGAACACCGGGGAGCTGTTTTTT. Protein sequence: CASSPADGVPNTGELFF.

The genes are TRBV20-1 and TRBJ2-7; the match to TRBD1 covers 9 bases. J was trimmed by 6 bases and V by 2 bases; bases with no gene match: 5. Germline values: CDR1 DFQATT, CDR2 SNEGSKA (reference sequence). The CDR3 is made up of 13 amino acids. CDR3 amino acids: CSARSRTGAEQYF. CDR3 nucleotides: TGCAGTGCTAGATCACGGACAGGGGCCGAGCAGTACTTC.

V usage is TRBV24-1 and J usage is TRBJ2-3, with D perhaps given as TRBD1 or TRBD2 (5 bases each). Germline V gene data show CDR1 as KGHDR and CDR2 as SFDVKD. Trimming took 3 bases from V and 9 from J, leaving 18 bases between them. The CDR3 loop spans 15 amino acids. The CDR3 protein is CATSDRDRAGETQYF. The DNA for the CDR3 is TGTGCCACCAGTGATCGGGACCGCGCCGGGGAGACGCAGTATTTT.